The T cell receptor beta chain under discussion was sequenced for a study of blood T cell repertoires in COVID-19 (TCRdb year 2020). Background for the entire study: Samples from collaborators originated in the United States, Italy and Spain and spanned both the acute and convalescent phases of COVID-19. Where available, HLA class I and class II types were obtained from metadata supplied by the sample provider rather than from assay-based typing. The dataset comprised deeply sampled blood TCRbeta repertoires from subjects exposed to, actively infected with, or recovered from COVID-19. The material from the prospective study consisted of cDNA or gDNA derived from T cells, B-cell-depleted T cells, or PBMCs. Nearly every sample came with metadata listing a de-identified subject ID, COVID-19 status, age in years and sex. The samples were drawn from two sources: the first 160 participants of the ongoing ImmuneRACE study, and 1,254 subjects contributed by 6 global collaborators. A freely available public database, intended as a resource for researchers studying the immune response to SARS-CoV-2, is where the repertoires were released.

Its CDR3 holds 16 amino acids, cysteine through phenylalanine. Solely the CDR3 DNA is kept, with 48 bases framed from the first base. The germline V end is reduced by 4 bases and the J end by 3 bases; junction bases left unmatched: 6. The germline V gene (reference sequence) gives CDR1 as SGHNT and CDR2 as YYREEE. This clone came up once. Its antigen remains unidentified. Base qualities are not recorded, but no much larger clone differs from it by a single base. TCRbeta CDR3 regions were amplified from genomic DNA by means of the immunoSEQ Assay, a bias-controlled multiplex PCR. Concerning the study's data processing: Within the assay, amplification of reference gene primers was used to estimate how many nucleated cells each sample contained. To quantify the absolute abundance of each unique TCRbeta CDR3 rearrangement, sequence reads were collapsed and filtered. For each sample, productive Simpson clonality was calculated as the square root of Simpson's diversity index over productive rearrangements. In TCRdb, the immuneACCESS table is reduced to in-frame sequences with V and J assigned. These tables do not hold every clone; where another copy was compared, an unresolved V gene accounts for under half, and the others remain unexplained. V and J calls and clone size are those listed in that table; D and trimming were worked out from the DNA. The sample data list about 430,000 clones, and approximately 92% of these were observed just once. 1% to 1.3% of the sample goes to the ten largest clones.

Broader findings and caveats from the paper: The quantity of clinical and demographic metadata differed by source and by participant and was supplied without curation.

Participants in the prospective study were enrolled through a virtual design, were aged roughly 18 to 100 years, and lived in about two dozen United States geographic areas. In the prospective study, participants were assigned to cohorts based on the clinical history participants reported in a screening survey and a study questionnaire. Recovered participants in ImmuneRACE Cohort 3 were defined by two consecutive negative NP/OP PCR tests, clearance by a healthcare professional, or resolution of symptoms. Each participant in the prospective study had whole blood, serum and a nasopharyngeal or oropharyngeal swab collected by mobile phlebotomists. Prospective study participants could optionally give additional blood draws and questionnaires over an approximately 2-month period. Prospective study blood samples were shipped either frozen or at room temperature before DNA extraction.

This sequence originates from a young man who had recovered from COVID-19. The sequenced material came from PBMCs or T cells enriched from blood (not recorded which). The chain is made from TRBV5-4 and TRBJ2-3; 12 nucleotides in the junction match TRBD2. The encoded CDR3 is CASSQTSGSPTDTQYF. The sequenced DNA is TGTGCCAGCAGCCAGACTAGCGGGAGCCCGACAGATACGCAGTATTTT.